The sample holds one count of the clone carrying this TCR beta chain. No antigen is known for it. This CDR3 comprises 13 residues. V dropped 3 bases and J dropped 5; count of bases not matched to a gene: 3. The assay was immunoSEQ multiplex PCR, and TCRdb's table has in-frame clones only and misses some. The data hold more than 85,000 clones, with approximately 90% observed a single time. The entry originates in a study of T cell responses to AZD1222 COVID-19 vaccine. Notes on the study in general: Spike-specific TCR depth and breadth grew after two AZD1222 doses.

This specimen was peripheral blood, taken 28 days after the second AZD1222 dose. V and J are TRBV12-3 or TRBV12-4 and TRBJ1-2; 7 nucleotides align to TRBD1. The sequence was obtained from an adult who received the AZD1222 COVID-19 vaccine. CDR3 sequence (DNA): TGTGCCAGCAGTTTGAGGGGGCGGTATGGCTACACCTTC. Protein sequence: CASSLRGRYGYTF.